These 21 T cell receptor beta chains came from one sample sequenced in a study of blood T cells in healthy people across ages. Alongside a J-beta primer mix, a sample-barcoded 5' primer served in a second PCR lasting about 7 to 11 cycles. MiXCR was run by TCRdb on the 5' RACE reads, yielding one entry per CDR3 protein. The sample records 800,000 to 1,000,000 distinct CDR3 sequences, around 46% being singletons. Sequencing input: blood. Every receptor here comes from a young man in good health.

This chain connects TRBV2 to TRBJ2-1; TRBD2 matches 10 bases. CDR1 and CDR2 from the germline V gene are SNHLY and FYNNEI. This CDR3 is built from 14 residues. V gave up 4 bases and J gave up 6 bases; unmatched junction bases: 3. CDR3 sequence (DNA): TGTGCCAGCAGTGGGGAGCGGGGGGGCAATGAGCAGTTCTTC. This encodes CASSGERGGNEQFF.

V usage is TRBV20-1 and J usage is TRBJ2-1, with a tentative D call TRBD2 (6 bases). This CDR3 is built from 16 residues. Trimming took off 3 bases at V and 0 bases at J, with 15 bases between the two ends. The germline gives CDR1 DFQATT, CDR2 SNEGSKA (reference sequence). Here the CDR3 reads CSASERGGDSYNEQFF. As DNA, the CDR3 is TGCAGTGCTAGCGAACGAGGCGGGGACTCCTACAATGAGCAGTTCTTC.

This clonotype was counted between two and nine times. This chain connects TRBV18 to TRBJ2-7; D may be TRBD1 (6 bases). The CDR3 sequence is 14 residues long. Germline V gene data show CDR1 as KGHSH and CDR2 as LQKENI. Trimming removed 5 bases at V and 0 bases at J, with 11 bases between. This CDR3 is CASSARDNSYEQYF. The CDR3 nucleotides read TGTGCCAGCTCAGCTAGGGACAACTCCTACGAGCAGTACTTC.

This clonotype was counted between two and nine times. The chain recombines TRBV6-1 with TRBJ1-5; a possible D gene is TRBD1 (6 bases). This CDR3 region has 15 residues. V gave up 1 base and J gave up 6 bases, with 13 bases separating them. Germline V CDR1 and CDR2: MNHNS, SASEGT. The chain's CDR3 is CASSEVGGQRQPQHF. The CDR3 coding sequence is TGTGCCAGCAGTGAAGTCGGGGGACAACGTCAGCCCCAGCATTTT.

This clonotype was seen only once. The DNA of the CDR3 is TGTGCCAGCAGGAAGGCCAGGAACGAGCAGTACTTC. Protein: CASRKARNEQYF. This rearrangement joins TRBV12-3 or TRBV12-4 to TRBJ2-4; D remains unclear. Near its end, the DNA agrees better with TRBJ2-7, so the J call may be wrong. The CDR3 extends over 12 amino acids.

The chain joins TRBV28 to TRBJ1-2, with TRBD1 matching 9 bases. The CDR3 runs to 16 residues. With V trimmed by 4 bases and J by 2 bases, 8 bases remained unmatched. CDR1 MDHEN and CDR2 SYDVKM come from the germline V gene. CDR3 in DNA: TGTGCCAGCAGTTCCCCCGGGGGACAGGGAAACTATGGCTACACCTTC. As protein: CASSSPGGQGNYGYTF.

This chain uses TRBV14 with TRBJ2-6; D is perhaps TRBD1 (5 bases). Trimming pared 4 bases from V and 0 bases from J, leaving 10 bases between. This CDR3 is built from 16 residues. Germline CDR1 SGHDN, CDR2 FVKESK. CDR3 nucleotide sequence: TGTGCCAGCAGCCTGAGCCAGGGCTCTGGGGCCAACGTCCTGACTTTC. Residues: CASSLSQGSGANVLTF.

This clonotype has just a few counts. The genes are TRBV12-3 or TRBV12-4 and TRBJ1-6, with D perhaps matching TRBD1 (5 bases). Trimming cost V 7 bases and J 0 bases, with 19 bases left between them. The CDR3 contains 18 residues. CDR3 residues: CASTVEGAISSYNSPLHF. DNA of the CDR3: TGTGCCAGCACCGTAGAAGGGGCCATAAGCTCCTATAATTCACCCCTCCACTTT.

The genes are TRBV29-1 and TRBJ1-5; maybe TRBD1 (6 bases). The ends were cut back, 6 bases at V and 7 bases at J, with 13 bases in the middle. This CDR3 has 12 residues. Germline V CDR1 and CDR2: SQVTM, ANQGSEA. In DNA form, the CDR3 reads TGCAGCGTGACTGAGGGGGACCAGCCCCAGCATTTT. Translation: CSVTEGDQPQHF.

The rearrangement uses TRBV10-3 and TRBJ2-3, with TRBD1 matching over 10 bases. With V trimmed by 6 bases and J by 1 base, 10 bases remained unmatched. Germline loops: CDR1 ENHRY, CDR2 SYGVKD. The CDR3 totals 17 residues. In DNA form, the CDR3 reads TGTGCCATCAGCTATCTTCCCGGGACAGGGGGCACAGATACGCAGTATTTT. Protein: CAISYLPGTGGTDTQYF.

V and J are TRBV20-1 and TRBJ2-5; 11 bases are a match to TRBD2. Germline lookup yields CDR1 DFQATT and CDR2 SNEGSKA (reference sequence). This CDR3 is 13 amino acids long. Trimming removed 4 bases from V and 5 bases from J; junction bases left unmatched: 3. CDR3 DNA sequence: TGCAGTGCTACCCGGACTAGCGGGGAGACCCAGTACTTC. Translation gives CSATRTSGETQYF.

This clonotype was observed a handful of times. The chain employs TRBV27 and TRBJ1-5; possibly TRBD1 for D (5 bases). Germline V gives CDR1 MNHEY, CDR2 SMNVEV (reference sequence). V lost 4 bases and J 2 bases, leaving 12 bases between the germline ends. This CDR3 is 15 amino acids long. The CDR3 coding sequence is TGTGCCAGCAGTTCGTTCTCGACAGGCAATCAGCCCCAGCATTTT. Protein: CASSSFSTGNQPQHF.

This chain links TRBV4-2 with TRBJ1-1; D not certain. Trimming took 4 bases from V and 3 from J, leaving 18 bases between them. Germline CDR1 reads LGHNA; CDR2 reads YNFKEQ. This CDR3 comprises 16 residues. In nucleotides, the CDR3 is TGTGCCAGCAGCCGATCACTAGGGAGTGAGGACACTGAAGCTTTCTTT. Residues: CASSRSLGSEDTEAFF.

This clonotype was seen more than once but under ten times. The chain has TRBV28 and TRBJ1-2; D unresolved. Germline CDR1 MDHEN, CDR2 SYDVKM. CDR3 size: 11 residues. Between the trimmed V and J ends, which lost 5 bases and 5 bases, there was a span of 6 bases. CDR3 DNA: TGTGCCAGCAGTCTCAAGTATGGCTACACCTTC. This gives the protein CASSLKYGYTF.

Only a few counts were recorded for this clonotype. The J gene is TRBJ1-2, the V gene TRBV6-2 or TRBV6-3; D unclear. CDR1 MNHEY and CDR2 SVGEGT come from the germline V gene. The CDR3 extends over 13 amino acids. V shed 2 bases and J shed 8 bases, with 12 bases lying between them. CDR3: CASSYNERWGYTF. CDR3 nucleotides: TGTGCCAGCAGTTACAACGAGAGGTGGGGCTACACCTTC.

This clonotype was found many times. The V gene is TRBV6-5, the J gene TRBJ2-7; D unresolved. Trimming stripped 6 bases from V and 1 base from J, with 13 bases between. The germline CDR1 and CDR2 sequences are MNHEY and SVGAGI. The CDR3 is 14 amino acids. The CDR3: CASSHIADSYEQYF. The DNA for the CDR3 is TGTGCCAGCAGCCACATAGCAGATTCCTACGAGCAGTACTTC.

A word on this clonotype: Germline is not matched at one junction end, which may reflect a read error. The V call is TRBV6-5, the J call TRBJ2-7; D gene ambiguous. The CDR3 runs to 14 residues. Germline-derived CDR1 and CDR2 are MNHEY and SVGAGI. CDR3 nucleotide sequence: TGTGTCAGCAGTTACGGGCGGAGCTCCTACGAGCAGTACTTC. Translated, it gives CVSSYGRSSYEQYF.

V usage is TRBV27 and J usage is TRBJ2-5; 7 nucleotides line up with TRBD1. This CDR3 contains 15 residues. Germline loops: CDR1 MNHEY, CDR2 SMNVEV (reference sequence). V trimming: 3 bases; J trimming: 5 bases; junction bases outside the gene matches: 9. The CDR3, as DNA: TGTGCCAGCAGTTTTTCGGGACAGCGAACGGAGACCCAGTACTTC. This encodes CASSFSGQRTETQYF.

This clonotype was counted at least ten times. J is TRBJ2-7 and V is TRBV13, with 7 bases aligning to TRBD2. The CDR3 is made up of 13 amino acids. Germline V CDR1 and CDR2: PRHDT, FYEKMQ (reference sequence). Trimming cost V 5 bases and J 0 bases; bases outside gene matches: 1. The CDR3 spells CASSGGDSYEQYF. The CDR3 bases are TGTGCCAGCAGCGGGGGGGACTCCTACGAGCAGTACTTC. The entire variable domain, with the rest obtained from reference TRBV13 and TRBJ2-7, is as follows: AAGVIQSPRHLIKEKRETATLKCYPIPRHDTVYWYQQGPGQDPQFLISFYEKMQSDKGSIPDRFSAQQFSDYHSELNMSSLELGDSALYFCASSGGDSYEQYFGPGTRLTVT.

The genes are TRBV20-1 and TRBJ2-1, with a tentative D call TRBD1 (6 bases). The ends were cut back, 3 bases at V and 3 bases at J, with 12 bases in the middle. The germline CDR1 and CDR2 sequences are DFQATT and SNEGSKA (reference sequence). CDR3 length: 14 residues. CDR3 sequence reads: CSASIWGLYNEQFF. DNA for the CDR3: TGCAGTGCTAGTATCTGGGGGCTCTACAATGAGCAGTTCTTC.

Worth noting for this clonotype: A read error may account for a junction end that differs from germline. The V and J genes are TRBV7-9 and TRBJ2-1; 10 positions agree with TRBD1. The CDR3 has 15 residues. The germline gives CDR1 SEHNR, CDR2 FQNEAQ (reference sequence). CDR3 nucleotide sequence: TGTGCCGGCAGCCCGAGGACAGGGGGCTACAATGAGCAGTTCTTC. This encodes CAGSPRTGGYNEQFF.